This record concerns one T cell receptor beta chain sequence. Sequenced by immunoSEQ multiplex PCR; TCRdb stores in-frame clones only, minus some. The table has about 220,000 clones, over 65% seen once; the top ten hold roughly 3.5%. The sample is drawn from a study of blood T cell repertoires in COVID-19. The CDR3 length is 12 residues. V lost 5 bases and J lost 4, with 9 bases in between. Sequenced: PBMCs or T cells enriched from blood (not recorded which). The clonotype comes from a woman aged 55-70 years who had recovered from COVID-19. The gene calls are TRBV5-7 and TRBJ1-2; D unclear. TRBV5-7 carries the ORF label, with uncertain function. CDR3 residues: CASRSRIYGYTF. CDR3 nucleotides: TGTGCCAGCAGGTCGAGGATCTATGGCTACACCTTC.